This TCR beta chain derives from a study of identifying expanded T cells in peripheral blood. Points from the study as a whole: Across healthy donors, higher total template counts meant significantly greater two-week count variance.

Sequencing was performed with immunoSEQ multiplex PCR; in TCRdb, only in-frame clones are kept and a portion is missing. In the table there are about 98,000 clones, approximately 88% of which are singletons. About this clone itself: Its specificity is not known.

During the collection period, no donor immune events like infections were recorded. The material sequenced was blood. The receptor was derived from a person between 18 and 69 years old in good health.

The CDR3 nucleotides read TGTGCCAGCAGCTTAGACAGGACTTACTTTACTCGCACAGATACGCAGTATTTT. Its translation: CASSLDRTYFTRTDTQYF. The chain combines TRBV7-9 with TRBJ2-3; either TRBD1 or TRBD2 may fit D (5 bases each). This CDR3 comprises 18 residues. V shed 1 base and J shed 1 base, with 18 bases lying between them. Germline V gene lookup returns CDR1 SEHNR and CDR2 FQNEAQ (reference sequence).